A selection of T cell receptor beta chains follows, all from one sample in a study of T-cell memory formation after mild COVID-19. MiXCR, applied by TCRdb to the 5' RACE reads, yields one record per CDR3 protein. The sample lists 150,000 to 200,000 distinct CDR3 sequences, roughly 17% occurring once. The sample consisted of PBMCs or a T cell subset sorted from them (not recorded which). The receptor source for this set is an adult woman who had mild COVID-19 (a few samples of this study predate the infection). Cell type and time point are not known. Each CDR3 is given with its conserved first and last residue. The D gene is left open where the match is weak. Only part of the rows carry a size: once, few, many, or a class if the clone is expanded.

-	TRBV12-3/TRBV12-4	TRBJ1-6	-	CASRTQSSYNSPLHF	TGTGCCAGCAGAACACAGAGCTCCTATAATTCACCCCTCCACTTT
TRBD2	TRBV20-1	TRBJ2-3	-	CSALAGGRDTQYF	TGCAGTGCCTTAGCGGGGGGGCGGGATACGCAGTATTTT
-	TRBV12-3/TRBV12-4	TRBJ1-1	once	CASSSGMTEAFF	TGTGCCAGCAGTTCAGGTATGACTGAAGCTTTCTTT
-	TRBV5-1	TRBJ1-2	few	CASSLGQILYGYTF	TGCGCCAGCAGCTTGGGACAGATTCTCTATGGCTACACCTTC
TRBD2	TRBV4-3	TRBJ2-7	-	CASSQDEGTSGSREQYF	TGCGCCAGCAGCCAAGATGAGGGGACTAGCGGGAGTCGGGAGCAGTACTTC
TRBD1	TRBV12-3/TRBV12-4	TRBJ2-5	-	CASSPWTGGDGETQYF	TGTGCCAGCAGTCCATGGACAGGGGGCGATGGAGAGACCCAGTACTTC
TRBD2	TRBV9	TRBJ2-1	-	CASSVGAPTASGDNEQFF	TGTGCCAGCAGCGTAGGAGCCCCAACGGCTAGCGGGGACAATGAGCAGTTCTTC
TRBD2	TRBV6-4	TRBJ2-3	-	CASSDSKGSGRPSTDTQYF	TGTGCCAGCAGTGACTCGAAGGGTAGCGGGAGGCCGAGCACAGATACGCAGTATTTT
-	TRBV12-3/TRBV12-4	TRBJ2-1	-	CASSLAGVFEQFF	TGTGCCAGCAGTTTAGCGGGAGTCTTTGAGCAGTTCTTC
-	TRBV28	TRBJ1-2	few	CASTPGGTTGYGYTF	TGTGCCAGCACCCCGGGTGGAACAACGGGCTATGGCTACACCTTC
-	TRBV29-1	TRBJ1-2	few	CSVDSQQRGYTF	TGCAGCGTTGACAGTCAACAGCGGGGCTACACCTTC
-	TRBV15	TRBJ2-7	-	CATKGDTFGGRPSTQYF	TGTGCCACCAAAGGGGACACCTTCGGGGGGAGGCCTTCGACGCAGTACTTC
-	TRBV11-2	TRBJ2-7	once	CASSLPFTGQYF	TGTGCCAGCAGCTTGCCGTTTACGGGGCAGTACTTC
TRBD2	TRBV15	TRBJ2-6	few	CATSRTSGRAYGANVLTF	TGTGCCACCTCCCGGACTAGCGGGAGGGCCTATGGGGCCAACGTCCTGACTTTC
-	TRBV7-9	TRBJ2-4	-	CASSPFTGVLAKNIQYF	TGTGCCAGCAGCCCGTTCACCGGGGTACTAGCCAAAAACATTCAGTACTTC
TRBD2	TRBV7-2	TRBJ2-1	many	CASSTRLAGQNEQFF	TGTGCCAGCAGCACCCGACTAGCGGGCCAAAATGAGCAGTTCTTC
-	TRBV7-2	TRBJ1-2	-	CASSLEVGGYTF	TGTGCCAGCAGCTTAGAGGTCGGGGGCTACACCTTC
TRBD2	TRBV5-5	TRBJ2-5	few	CASSLASGGARETQYF	TGTGCCAGCAGCTTGGCGAGCGGGGGGGCCCGGGAGACCCAGTACTTC
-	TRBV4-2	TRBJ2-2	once	CASSQDSGVNTGELFF	TGTGCCAGCAGCCAAGATTCGGGAGTCAACACCGGGGAGCTGTTTTTT
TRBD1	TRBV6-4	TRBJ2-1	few	CASSAGTGINEQFF	TGTGCCAGCAGCGCCGGGACAGGGATCAATGAGCAGTTCTTC
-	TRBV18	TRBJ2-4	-	CASSLTSGKNIQYF	TGTGCCAGCTCACTTACATCCGGGAAAAACATTCAGTACTTC
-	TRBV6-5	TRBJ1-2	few	CASSYGPGEGYTF	TGTGCCAGCAGTTACGGGCCAGGGGAGGGCTACACCTTC
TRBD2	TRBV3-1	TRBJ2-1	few	CASSQDRLFAGGHYNEQFF	TGTGCCAGCAGCCAAGATCGTCTTTTCGCGGGGGGACACTACAATGAGCAGTTCTTC
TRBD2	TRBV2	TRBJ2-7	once	CASKREGYEQYF	TGTGCCAGCAAGCGGGAGGGCTACGAGCAGTACTTC
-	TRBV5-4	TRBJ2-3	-	CASSPKGLADSTDTQYF	TGTGCCAGCAGCCCCAAGGGTTTAGCGGATAGCACAGATACGCAGTATTTT
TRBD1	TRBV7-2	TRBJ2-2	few	CASSPRTGDTGELFF	TGTGCCAGCAGCCCCAGGACAGGGGACACCGGGGAGCTGTTTTTT
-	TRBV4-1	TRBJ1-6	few	CASSQEGFHRNSPLHF	TGCGCCAGCAGCCAAGAGGGATTTCACCGTAATTCACCCCTCCACTTT